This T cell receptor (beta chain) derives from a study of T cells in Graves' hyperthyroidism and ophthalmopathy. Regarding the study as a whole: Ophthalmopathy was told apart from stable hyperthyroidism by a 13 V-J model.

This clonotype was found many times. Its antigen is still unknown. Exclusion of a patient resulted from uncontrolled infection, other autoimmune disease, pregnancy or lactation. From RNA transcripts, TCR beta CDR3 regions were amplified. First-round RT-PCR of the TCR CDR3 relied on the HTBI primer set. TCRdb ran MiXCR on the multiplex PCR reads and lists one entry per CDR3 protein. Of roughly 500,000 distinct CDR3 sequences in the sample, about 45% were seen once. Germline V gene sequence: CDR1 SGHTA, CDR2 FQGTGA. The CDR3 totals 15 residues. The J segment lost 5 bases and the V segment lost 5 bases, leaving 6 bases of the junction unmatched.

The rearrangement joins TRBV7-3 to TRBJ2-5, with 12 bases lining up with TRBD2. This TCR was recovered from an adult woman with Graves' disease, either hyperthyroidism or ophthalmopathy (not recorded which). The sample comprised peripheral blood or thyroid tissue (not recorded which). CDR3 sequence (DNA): TGTGCCAGCAGCGTACTAGCGGGAGGTGTGGAGACCCAGTACTTC. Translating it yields CASSVLAGGVETQYF.